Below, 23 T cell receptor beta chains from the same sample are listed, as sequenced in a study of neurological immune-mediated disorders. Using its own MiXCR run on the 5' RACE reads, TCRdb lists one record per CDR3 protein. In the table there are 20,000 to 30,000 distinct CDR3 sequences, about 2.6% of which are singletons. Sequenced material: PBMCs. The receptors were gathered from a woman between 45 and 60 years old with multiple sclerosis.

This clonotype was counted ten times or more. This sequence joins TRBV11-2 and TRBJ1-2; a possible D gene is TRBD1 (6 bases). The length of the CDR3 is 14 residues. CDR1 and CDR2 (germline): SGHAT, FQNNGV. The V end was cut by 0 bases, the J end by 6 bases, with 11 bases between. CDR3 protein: CASSLDRAGDGYTF. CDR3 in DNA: TGTGCCAGCAGCTTAGATCGGGCAGGGGATGGCTACACCTTC.

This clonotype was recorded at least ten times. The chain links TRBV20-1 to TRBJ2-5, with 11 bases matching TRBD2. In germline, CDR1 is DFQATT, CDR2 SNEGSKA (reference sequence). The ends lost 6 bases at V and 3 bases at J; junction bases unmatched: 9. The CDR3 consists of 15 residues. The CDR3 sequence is CSATGTSGLEETQYF. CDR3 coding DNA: TGCAGTGCCACCGGGACTAGCGGCCTAGAAGAGACCCAGTACTTC.

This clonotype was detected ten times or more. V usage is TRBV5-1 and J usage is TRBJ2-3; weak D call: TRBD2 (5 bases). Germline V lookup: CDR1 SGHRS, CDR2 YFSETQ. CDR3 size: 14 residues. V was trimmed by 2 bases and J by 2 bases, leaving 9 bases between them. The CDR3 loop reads CASSLEGLTDTQYF. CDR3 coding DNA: TGCGCCAGCAGCTTAGAGGGCCTCACAGATACGCAGTATTTT.

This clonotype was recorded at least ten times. The CDR3 sequence is CASSLAEAGSYNEQFF. Here the CDR3 DNA reads TGCGCCAGCAGCCTGGCTGAGGCGGGTTCCTACAATGAGCAGTTCTTC. The chain joins TRBV5-1 to TRBJ2-1, with D possibly matching TRBD2 (5 bases). The CDR3 consists of 16 residues. V lost 4 bases to trimming and J lost 1 base, with 15 bases between them. The V gene's germline CDR1 is SGHRS and CDR2 YFSETQ.

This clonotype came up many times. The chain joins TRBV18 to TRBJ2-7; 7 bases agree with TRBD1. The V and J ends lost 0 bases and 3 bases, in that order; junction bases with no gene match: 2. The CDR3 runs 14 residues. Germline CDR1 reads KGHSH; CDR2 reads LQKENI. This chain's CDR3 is CASSPPTGSYEQYF. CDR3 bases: TGTGCCAGCTCACCACCGACAGGGAGCTACGAGCAGTACTTC. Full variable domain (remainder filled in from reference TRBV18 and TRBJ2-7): NAGVMQNPRHLVRRRGQEARLRCSPMKGHSHVYWYRQLPEEGLKFMVYLQKENIIDESGMPKERFSAEFPKEGPSILRIQQVVRGDSAAYFCASSPPTGSYEQYFGPGTRLTVT.

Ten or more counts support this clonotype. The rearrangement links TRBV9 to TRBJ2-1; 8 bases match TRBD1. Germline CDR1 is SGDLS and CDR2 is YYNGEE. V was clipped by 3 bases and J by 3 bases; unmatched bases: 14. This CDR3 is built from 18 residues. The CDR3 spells CASSAQTGVRAIYNEQFF. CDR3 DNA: TGTGCCAGCAGCGCCCAGACAGGGGTCAGAGCGATCTACAATGAGCAGTTCTTC.

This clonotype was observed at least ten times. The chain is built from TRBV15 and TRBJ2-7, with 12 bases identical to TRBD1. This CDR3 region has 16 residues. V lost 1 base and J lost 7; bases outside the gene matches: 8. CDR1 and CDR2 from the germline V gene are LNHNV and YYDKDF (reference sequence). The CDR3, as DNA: TGTGCCACCAGCAGAGCCCAGGGACAGGGGGCGCGGGAGCAGTACTTC. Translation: CATSRAQGQGAREQYF.

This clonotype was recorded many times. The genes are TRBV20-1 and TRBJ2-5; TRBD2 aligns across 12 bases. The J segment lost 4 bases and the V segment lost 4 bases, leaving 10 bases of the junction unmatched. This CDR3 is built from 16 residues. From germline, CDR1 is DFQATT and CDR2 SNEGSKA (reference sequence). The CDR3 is CSATGTLAGGSETQYF. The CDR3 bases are TGCAGTGCTACGGGAACACTAGCGGGGGGATCAGAGACCCAGTACTTC.

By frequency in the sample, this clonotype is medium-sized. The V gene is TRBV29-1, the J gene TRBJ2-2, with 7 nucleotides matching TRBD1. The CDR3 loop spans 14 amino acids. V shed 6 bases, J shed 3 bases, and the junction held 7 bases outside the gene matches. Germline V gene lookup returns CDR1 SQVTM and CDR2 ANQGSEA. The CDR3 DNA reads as TGCAGCGTATTCAGGACAGGAGACACCGGGGAGCTGTTTTTT. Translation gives CSVFRTGDTGELFF.

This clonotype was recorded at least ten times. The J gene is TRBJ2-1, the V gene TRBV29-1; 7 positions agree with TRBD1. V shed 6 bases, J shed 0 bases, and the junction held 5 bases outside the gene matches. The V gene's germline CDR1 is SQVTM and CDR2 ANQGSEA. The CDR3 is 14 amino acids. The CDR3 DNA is TGCAGCGTCAAGGACAGGAGCTCCTACAATGAGCAGTTCTTC. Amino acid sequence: CSVKDRSSYNEQFF.

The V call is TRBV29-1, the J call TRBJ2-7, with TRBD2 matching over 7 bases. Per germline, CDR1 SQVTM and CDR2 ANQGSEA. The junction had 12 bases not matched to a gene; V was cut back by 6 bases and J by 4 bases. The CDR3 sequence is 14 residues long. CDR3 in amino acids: CSVSGGDGHYEQYF. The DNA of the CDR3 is TGCAGCGTAAGTGGGGGGGACGGACATTACGAGCAGTACTTC.

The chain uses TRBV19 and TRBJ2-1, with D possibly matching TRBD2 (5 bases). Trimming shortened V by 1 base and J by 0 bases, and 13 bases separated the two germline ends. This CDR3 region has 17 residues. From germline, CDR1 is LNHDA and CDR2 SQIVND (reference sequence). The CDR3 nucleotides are TGTGCCAGTAGTATAGCCCTAGCCTTAAGCTCCTACAATGAGCAGTTCTTC. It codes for CASSIALALSSYNEQFF. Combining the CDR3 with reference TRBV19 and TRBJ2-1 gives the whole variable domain DGGITQSPKYLFRKEGQNVTLSCEQNLNHDAMYWYRQDPGQGLRLIYYSQIVNDFQKGDIAEGYSVSREKKESFPLTVTSAQKNPTAFYLCASSIALALSSYNEQFFGPGTRLTVL.

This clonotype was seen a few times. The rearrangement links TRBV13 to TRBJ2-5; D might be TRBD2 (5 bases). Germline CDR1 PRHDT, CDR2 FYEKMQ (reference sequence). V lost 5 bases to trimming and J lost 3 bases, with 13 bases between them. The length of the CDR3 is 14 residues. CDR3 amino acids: CASSAWTGEETQYF. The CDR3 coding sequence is TGTGCCAGCAGCGCCTGGACTGGGGAAGAGACCCAGTACTTC.

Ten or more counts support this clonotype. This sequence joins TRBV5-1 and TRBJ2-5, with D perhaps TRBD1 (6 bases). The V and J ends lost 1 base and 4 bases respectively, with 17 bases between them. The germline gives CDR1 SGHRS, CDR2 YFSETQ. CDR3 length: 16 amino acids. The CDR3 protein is CASSLTVGAPGETQYF. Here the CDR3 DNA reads TGCGCCAGCAGCTTGACTGTGGGGGCGCCTGGAGAGACCCAGTACTTC.

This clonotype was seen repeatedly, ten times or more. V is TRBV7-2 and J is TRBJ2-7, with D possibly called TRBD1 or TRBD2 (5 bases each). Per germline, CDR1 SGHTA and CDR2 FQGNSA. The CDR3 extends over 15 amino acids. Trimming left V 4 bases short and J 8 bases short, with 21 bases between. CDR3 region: CASSSSRDQPSQQYF. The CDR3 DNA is TGTGCCAGCAGCTCCTCCCGGGACCAACCATCGCAGCAGTACTTC.

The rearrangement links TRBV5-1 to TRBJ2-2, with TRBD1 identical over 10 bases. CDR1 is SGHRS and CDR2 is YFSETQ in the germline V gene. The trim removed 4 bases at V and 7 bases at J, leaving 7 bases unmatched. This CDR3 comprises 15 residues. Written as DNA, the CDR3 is TGCGCCAGCAGCCCTGACAGGGGGCTGAGCGGGGAGCTGTTTTTT. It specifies CASSPDRGLSGELFF. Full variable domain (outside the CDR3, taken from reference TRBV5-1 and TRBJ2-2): KAGVTQTPRYLIKTRGQQVTLSCSPISGHRSVSWYQQTPGQGLQFLFEYFSETQRNKGNFPGRFSGRQFSNSRSEMNVSTLELGDSALYLCASSPDRGLSGELFFGEGSRLTVL.

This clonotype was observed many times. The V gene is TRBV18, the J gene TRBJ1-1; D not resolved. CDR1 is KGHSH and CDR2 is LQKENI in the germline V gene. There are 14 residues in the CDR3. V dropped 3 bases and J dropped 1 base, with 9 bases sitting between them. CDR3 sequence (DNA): TGTGCCAGCTCACCTCGGGAGGCGAACACTGAAGCTTTCTTT. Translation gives CASSPREANTEAFF. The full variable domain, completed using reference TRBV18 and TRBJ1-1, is NAGVMQNPRHLVRRRGQEARLRCSPMKGHSHVYWYRQLPEEGLKFMVYLQKENIIDESGMPKERFSAEFPKEGPSILRIQQVVRGDSAAYFCASSPREANTEAFFGQGTRLTVV.

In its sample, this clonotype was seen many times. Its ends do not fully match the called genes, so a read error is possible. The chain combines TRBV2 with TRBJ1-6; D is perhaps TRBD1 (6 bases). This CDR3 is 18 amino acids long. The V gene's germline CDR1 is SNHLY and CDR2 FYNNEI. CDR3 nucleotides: TGTGCCAGCAGTGAAGGGGCAGTTCGACCGGGGGGCAATTCACCCCTCAACTTT. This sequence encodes CASSEGAVRPGGNSPLNF. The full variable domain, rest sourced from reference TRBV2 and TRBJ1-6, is EPEVTQTPSHQVTQMGQEVILRCVPISNHLYFYWYRQILGQKVEFLVSFYNNEISEKSEIFDDQFSVERPDGSNFTLKIRSTKLEDSAMYFCASSEGAVRPGGNSPLNFGNGTRLTVT.

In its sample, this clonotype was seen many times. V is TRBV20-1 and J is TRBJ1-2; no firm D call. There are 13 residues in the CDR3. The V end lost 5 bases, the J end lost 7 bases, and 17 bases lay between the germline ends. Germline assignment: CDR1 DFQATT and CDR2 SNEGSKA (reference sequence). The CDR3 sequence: CSAFWTVRAGYTF. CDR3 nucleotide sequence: TGCAGTGCTTTTTGGACGGTGCGAGCTGGCTACACCTTC.

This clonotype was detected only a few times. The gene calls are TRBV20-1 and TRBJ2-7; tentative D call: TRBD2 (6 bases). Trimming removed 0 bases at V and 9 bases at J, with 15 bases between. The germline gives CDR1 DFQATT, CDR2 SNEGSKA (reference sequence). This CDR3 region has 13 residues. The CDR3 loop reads CSARDPTGVRQYF. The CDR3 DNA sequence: TGCAGTGCTAGAGATCCTACGGGAGTTCGGCAGTACTTC.

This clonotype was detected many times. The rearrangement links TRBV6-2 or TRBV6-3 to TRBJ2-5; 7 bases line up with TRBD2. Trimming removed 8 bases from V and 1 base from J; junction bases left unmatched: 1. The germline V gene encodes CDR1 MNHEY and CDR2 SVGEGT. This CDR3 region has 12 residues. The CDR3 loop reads CASRTSQETQYF. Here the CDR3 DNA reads TGTGCCAGCCGGACTAGCCAAGAGACCCAGTACTTC.

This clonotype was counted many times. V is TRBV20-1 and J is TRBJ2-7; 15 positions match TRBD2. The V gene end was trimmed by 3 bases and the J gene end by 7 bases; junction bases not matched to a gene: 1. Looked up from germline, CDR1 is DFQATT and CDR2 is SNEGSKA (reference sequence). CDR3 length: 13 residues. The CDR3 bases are TGCAGTGCTAGTGGACTAGCGGGAGGGGAGCAGTACTTC. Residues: CSASGLAGGEQYF.

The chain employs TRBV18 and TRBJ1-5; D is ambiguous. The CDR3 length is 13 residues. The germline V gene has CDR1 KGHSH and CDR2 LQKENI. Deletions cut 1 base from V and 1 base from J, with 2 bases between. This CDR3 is CASSPLSNQPQHF. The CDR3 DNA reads TGTGCCAGCTCACCACTAAGCAATCAGCCCCAGCATTTT.